These 9 T cell receptor beta chains originate from one sample sequenced in a study of blood T cell repertoires in COVID-19 (dated by TCRdb to about 2020). The protocol used for the library was the immunoSEQ multiplex PCR assay. Not all clones reach the TCRdb copy of this immuneACCESS table, which keeps in-frame sequences only. Checked studies attribute under half of the gap to unresolved V genes and leave the rest unexplained. Counted in this sample were some 380,000 clones; 88% of them appeared once. More than 2% of the sample comes from the top ten. Sequencing input: PBMCs or T cells enriched from blood (not recorded which). The receptors derive from a middle-aged woman with acute COVID-19.

The count of this clone is one. Additional DNA sequences in this sample encode the identical CDR3. CDR3 sequence reads: CASSPVGATDTQYF. CDR3 coding DNA: TGTGCCAGCTCACCGGTGGGAGCCACAGATACGCAGTATTTT. The rearrangement joins TRBV18 to TRBJ2-3; the D gene is possibly TRBD2 (5 bases). CDR1 and CDR2 (germline): KGHSH, LQKENI. V lost 3 bases and J 2 bases, leaving 9 bases between the germline ends. The CDR3 has 14 residues.

This clone showed up just once. V is TRBV29-1 and J is TRBJ2-7; tentative D call: TRBD1 (5 bases). Germline loops: CDR1 SQVTM, CDR2 ANQGSEA. The CDR3 is 13 residues long. Trimming removed 3 bases at V and 1 base at J, with 10 bases between. Written as DNA, the CDR3 is TGCAGCGTTGACTTAGGACATTCCTACGAGCAGTACTTC. It is translated as CSVDLGHSYEQYF.

The chain combines TRBV5-1 with TRBJ1-5; no clear D gene. Germline V CDR1 and CDR2: SGHRS, YFSETQ. The CDR3 consists of 15 residues. Trimming took 0 bases from V and 1 from J, leaving 8 bases between them. The CDR3 DNA follows: TGCGCCAGCAGCTTGGGAGGGAACAGCAATCAGCCCCAGCATTTT. Its protein is CASSLGGNSNQPQHF.

This clone was detected a few times. This chain joins TRBV6-5 and TRBJ2-7, with 8 nucleotides matching TRBD1. The CDR3 length is 15 residues. V dropped 6 bases and J dropped 4; count of bases not matched to a gene: 11. Per the germline V gene, CDR1 is MNHEY and CDR2 is SVGAGI. The CDR3 DNA reads as TGTGCCAGCAGCCTAGGACAGGGCATGGGTTACGAGCAGTACTTC. Encoded protein: CASSLGQGMGYEQYF.

V and J are TRBV9 and TRBJ1-6; 8 nucleotides agree with TRBD1. V shed 7 bases, J shed 7 bases, and the junction held 4 bases outside the gene matches. CDR3 length: 13 residues. Germline lookup yields CDR1 SGDLS and CDR2 YYNGEE. DNA of the CDR3: TGTGCCAGCGGGGGACAGGTAAATTCACCCCTCCACTTT. It specifies CASGGQVNSPLHF.

The chain links TRBV30 to TRBJ2-6; 7 bases align to TRBD2. Germline assignment: CDR1 GTSNPN and CDR2 SVGIG (reference sequence). V lost 1 base, J lost 6 bases, and 12 bases stayed unmatched. This CDR3 has 17 amino acids. In nucleotides, the CDR3 is TGTGCCTGGAGTGGCTGGGATTGGGGGGGGGAGGCCAACGTCCTGACTTTC. Translating gives CAWSGWDWGGEANVLTF. The full variable domain, its missing parts supplied by reference TRBV30 and TRBJ2-6, is SQTIHQWPATLVQPVGSPLSLECTVEGTSNPNLYWYRQAAGRGLQLLFYSVGIGQISSEVPQNLSASRPQDRQFILSSKKLLLSDSGFYLCAWSGWDWGGEANVLTFGAGSRLTVL.

The chain is built from TRBV2 and TRBJ1-1; D is possibly TRBD1 (6 bases). Trimming took 6 bases from V and 1 from J, leaving 9 bases between them. Germline CDR1 is SNHLY and CDR2 is FYNNEI. The CDR3 has 13 residues. In DNA form, the CDR3 reads TGTGCCAGCAGGGCGACAGGGAACACTGAAGCTTTCTTT. Protein product: CASRATGNTEAFF. Supplemented by reference TRBV2 and TRBJ1-1, the full variable domain reads EPEVTQTPSHQVTQMGQEVILRCVPISNHLYFYWYRQILGQKVEFLVSFYNNEISEKSEIFDDQFSVERPDGSNFTLKIRSTKLEDSAMYFCASRATGNTEAFFGQGTRLTVV.

The CDR3 DNA sequence: TGCGCCAGCAGCCACCGAGAGGGGGGGGGCGGCGCTGAAGCTTTCTTT. It specifies CASSHREGGGGAEAFF. V usage is TRBV4-1 and J usage is TRBJ1-1, with D possibly being TRBD1 (6 bases). With 3 bases removed from V and 6 bases from J, the gap between germline ends came to 20 bases. The germline V gene encodes CDR1 MGHRA and CDR2 YSYEKL. This CDR3 has 16 amino acids.

This chain uses TRBV18 with TRBJ2-5; 11 positions match TRBD1. The CDR3 consists of 15 residues. CDR1 and CDR2 (germline): KGHSH, LQKENI. Trimming removed 3 bases from V and 1 base from J; junction bases left unmatched: 1. CDR3 loop: CASSPGQGAQETQYF. DNA for the CDR3: TGTGCCAGCTCACCCGGACAGGGGGCCCAAGAGACCCAGTACTTC. Filled out from reference TRBV18 and TRBJ2-5, the complete variable domain reads NAGVMQNPRHLVRRRGQEARLRCSPMKGHSHVYWYRQLPEEGLKFMVYLQKENIIDESGMPKERFSAEFPKEGPSILRIQQVVRGDSAAYFCASSPGQGAQETQYFGPGTRLLVL.